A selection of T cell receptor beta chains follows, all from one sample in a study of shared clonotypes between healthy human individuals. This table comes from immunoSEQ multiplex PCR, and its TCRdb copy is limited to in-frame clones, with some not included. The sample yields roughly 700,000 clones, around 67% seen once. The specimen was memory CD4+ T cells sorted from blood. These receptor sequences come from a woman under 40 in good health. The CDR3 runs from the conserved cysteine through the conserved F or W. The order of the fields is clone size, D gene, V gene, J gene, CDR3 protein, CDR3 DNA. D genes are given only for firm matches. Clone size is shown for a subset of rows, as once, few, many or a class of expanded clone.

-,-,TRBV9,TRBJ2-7,CASSVQGPSGEQYF,TGTGCCAGCAGCGTTCAGGGGCCCTCGGGAGAGCAGTACTTC
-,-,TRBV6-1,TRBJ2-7,CASRTGASYEQYF,TGTGCCAGCAGGACGGGTGCCTCCTACGAGCAGTACTTC
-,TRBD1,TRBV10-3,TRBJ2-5,CAISRGQGETQYF,TGTGCCATCAGCCGCGGACAGGGAGAGACCCAGTACTTC
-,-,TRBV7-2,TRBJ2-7,CASSLRLAASYEQYF,TGTGCCAGCAGCTTAAGGTTGGCGGCCTCCTACGAGCAGTACTTC
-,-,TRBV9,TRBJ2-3,CASSVGTYGSDTQYF,TGTGCCAGCAGCGTAGGTACCTACGGTAGTGATACGCAGTATTTT
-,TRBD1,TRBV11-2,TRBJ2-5,CASSKMAISDRVTETQYF,TGTGCCAGCAGCAAAATGGCTATATCAGACAGGGTCACAGAGACCCAGTACTTC
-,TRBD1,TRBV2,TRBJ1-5,CASSSDRGNQPQHF,TGTGCCAGCAGCTCGGACAGGGGCAATCAGCCCCAGCATTTT
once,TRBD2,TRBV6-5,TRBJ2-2,CASSLRTSGAPELFF,TGTGCCAGCAGCCTAAGGACTAGCGGAGCCCCGGAGCTGTTTTTT
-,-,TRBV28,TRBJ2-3,CASSLAVPQYF,TGTGCCAGCAGTTTAGCCGTTCCGCAGTATTTT
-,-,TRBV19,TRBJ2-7,CASSTKIYPSYEQYF,TGTGCCAGTAGTACAAAGATTTATCCCTCCTACGAGCAGTACTTC
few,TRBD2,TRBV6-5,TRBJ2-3,CASSSLTSGSTDTQYF,TGTGCCAGCAGTTCCCTAACTAGCGGGAGCACAGATACGCAGTATTTT
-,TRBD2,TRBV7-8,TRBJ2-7,CASSLQGGVDKQYF,TGTGCCAGCAGCTTACAGGGAGGGGTGGATAAGCAGTACTTC
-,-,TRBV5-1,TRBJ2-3,CASSIGQSTDTQYF,TGCGCCAGCAGTATTGGTCAGTCCACAGATACGCAGTATTTT
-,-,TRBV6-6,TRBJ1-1,CASSFREVNTEAFF,TGTGCCAGCAGTTTCCGGGAAGTGAACACTGAAGCTTTCTTT
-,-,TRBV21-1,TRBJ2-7,CARIHYEQYF,TGTGCCCGTATTCACTACGAGCAGTACTTC
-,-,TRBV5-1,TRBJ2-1,CASGVERASYNEQFF,TGCGCCAGCGGTGTGGAGCGGGCCTCCTACAATGAGCAGTTCTTC
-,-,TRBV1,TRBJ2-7,CTSSPPAGEISYEQYF,TGCACCAGCAGCCCCCCTGCGGGGGAGATATCCTACGAGCAGTACTTC
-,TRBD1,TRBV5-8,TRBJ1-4,CASSVEGQGPEGYNEKLFF,TGTGCCAGCAGCGTGGAGGGACAGGGCCCCGAGGGCTATAATGAAAAACTGTTTTTT
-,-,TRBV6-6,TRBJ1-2,CASSTTYGYTF,TGTGCCAGCAGTACGACCTATGGCTACACCTTC
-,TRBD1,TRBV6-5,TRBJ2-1,CASSATIQGWNEQFF,TGTGCCAGCAGCGCCACAATACAGGGGTGGAATGAGCAGTTCTTC
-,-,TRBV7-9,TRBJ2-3,CASSLVSGWDTQYF,TGTGCCAGCAGCTTAGTTTCAGGCTGGGATACGCAGTATTTT
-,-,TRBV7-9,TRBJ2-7,CASSRTDGYEQYF,TGTGCCAGCAGCCGGACTGACGGGTACGAGCAGTACTTC